This TCR beta chain was sequenced in a study of T cells in women clearing cervical HPV infection. V was cut by 0 bases and J by 7 bases, with 12 bases left in between. There are 13 residues in the CDR3. The germline V gene encodes CDR1 DFQATT and CDR2 SNEGSKA (reference sequence). Study conclusions and caveats: TRBV6-7 relative abundance averaged approximately 0.11% in cases and 0.15% to 0.2% in controls. Combining TCR richness with V gene abundances gave 0.65 to 0.85 AUC. It is unknown whether associations predate infection; no effector/memory or HPV-specific sorting.

Average input was about 1.2 ug genomic DNA for immunoSEQ TCR beta CDR3 amplification. The method was immunoSEQ multiplex PCR; TCRdb's version includes in-frame clones alone and lacks a portion of them. Its listing shows tens of thousands of clones. A note on this clone: The antigen remains unidentified. The read comes to an end 3 residues before the CDR3 does, leaving the germline J gene to fill in the end.

V and J are TRBV20-1 and TRBJ1-2; no reliable D call. The receptor comes from a woman between 18 and 75 years old with a cervical HPV16 infection that either progressed to CIN3+ or cleared (not recorded which). The sequenced sample was blood buffy coat. Partial CDR3 DNA: TGCAGTGCTAGAGAATGGGCAGTGGGTGGC. Protein: CSAREWAVGG. The complete CDR3 sequence is CSAREWAVGGYTF.